Listed below are T cell receptor beta chains from one sample, sequenced in a study of cytomegalovirus exposure and HLA in healthy donors. The method was immunoSEQ multiplex PCR; TCRdb's version includes in-frame clones alone and lacks a portion of them. In the table there are under 60,000 clones, roughly 77% of which are singletons. Input material: PBMCs. These receptors all stem from a woman aged 40 to 50 in good health and CMV-seropositive. The CDR3 runs from the conserved cysteine through the conserved F or W. A D gene is named only where the DNA matches it firmly. Rows give clone size only sometimes, using once, few, many, or a class for an expanded clone.

V	size	D	J	CDR3	DNA
TRBV7-2	once	TRBD2	TRBJ2-1	CASSSKGSGGASYNEQFF	TGTGCCAGCAGCTCCAAAGGCAGCGGGGGGGCGTCCTACAATGAGCAGTTCTTC
TRBV9	.	TRBD1	TRBJ2-3	CASSPRTGASQYF	TGTGCCAGCAGCCCCCGCACAGGGGCTTCGCAGTATTTT
TRBV19	.	TRBD1	TRBJ1-2	CASSTGTGDGYTF	TGTGCCAGTAGTACCGGGACAGGGGATGGCTACACCTTC
TRBV25-1	.	.	TRBJ2-7	CASSDRDTSYEQYF	TGTGCCAGCAGTGACCGGGACACCTCCTACGAGCAGTACTTC
TRBV13	.	TRBD1	TRBJ2-3	CASRFQRDRGSTDTQYF	TGTGCCAGCAGGTTCCAAAGGGACAGGGGTAGCACAGATACGCAGTATTTT
TRBV27	once	.	TRBJ2-1	CASSNQAGPAHEQFF	TGTGCCAGCAGTAACCAAGCGGGCCCAGCGCATGAGCAGTTCTTC
TRBV5-1	.	TRBD1	TRBJ2-2	CASSLALQGATVELFF	TGCGCCAGCAGCTTGGCGCTTCAGGGGGCCACCGTGGAGCTGTTTTTT
TRBV19	few	TRBD1	TRBJ1-2	CASSTTGQSYGYTF	TGTGCCAGTAGTACAACGGGACAGTCCTATGGCTACACCTTC
TRBV27	.	TRBD1	TRBJ2-7	CASRGQGELYEQYF	TGTGCCAGCAGGGGACAGGGGGAGCTCTACGAGCAGTACTTC
TRBV5-4	.	.	TRBJ1-2	CASSLAGIGKGGYTF	TGTGCCAGCAGCTTGGCCGGGATAGGGAAGGGTGGCTACACCTTC
TRBV7-8	.	TRBD2	TRBJ2-1	CASSYRIPTSTNEQFF	TGTGCCAGCAGCTACCGAATCCCGACTAGCACCAATGAGCAGTTCTTC
TRBV7-8	few	TRBD1	TRBJ2-7	CASSKGGRGYEQYF	TGTGCCAGCAGCAAAGGGGGCAGGGGCTACGAGCAGTACTTC
TRBV27	.	TRBD1	TRBJ1-2	CASSLSRPGDSPYGYTF	TGTGCCAGCAGTTTATCGAGGCCCGGGGACAGCCCCTATGGCTACACCTTC
TRBV5-1	.	.	TRBJ1-2	CASSLDRTHATF	TGCGCCAGCAGCTTGGACAGAACCCACGCCACCTTC
TRBV10-1	.	TRBD2	TRBJ2-2	CARSGGLNTGELFF	TGCGCCAGAAGCGGGGGGCTGAACACCGGGGAGCTGTTTTTT
TRBV11-2	.	.	TRBJ2-7	CASSLAMTWSYEQYF	TGTGCCAGCAGCTTAGCGATGACATGGTCCTACGAGCAGTACTTC
TRBV5-1	.	TRBD2	TRBJ2-1	CASSLGLAGANEQFF	TGCGCCAGCAGCTTGGGACTAGCGGGGGCCAATGAGCAGTTCTTC
TRBV7-2	.	.	TRBJ2-7	CASSAVGRGEQYF	TGTGCCAGCAGCGCCGTGGGGCGCGGTGAGCAGTACTTC
TRBV19	few	TRBD1	TRBJ1-2	CASSTDRGRYGYTF	TGTGCCAGTAGTACCGACAGGGGGCGATACGGCTACACCTTC
TRBV6-5	.	.	TRBJ1-6	CASSYDRLNSPLHF	TGTGCCAGCAGTTACGACAGGTTAAATTCACCCCTCCACTTT
TRBV2	.	TRBD2	TRBJ2-7	CATERGPISYEQYF	TGTGCCACTGAGCGGGGGCCCATCTCCTACGAGCAGTACTTC
TRBV25-1	.	.	TRBJ1-2	CASTSWGGDYTF	TGTGCCAGCACCTCCTGGGGGGGTGACTACACCTTC
TRBV4-1	.	TRBD1	TRBJ1-4	CANSQGGTGLRTNEKLFF	TGCGCCAACAGCCAAGGAGGGACAGGGTTAAGAACTAATGAAAAACTGTTTTTT
TRBV9	.	TRBD1	TRBJ2-2	CASSVVISLDRASGELFF	TGTGCCAGCAGCGTAGTGATTAGTTTGGACAGGGCGTCCGGGGAGCTGTTTTTT
TRBV18	few	.	TRBJ2-1	CASSLGGEYVLNNEQFF	TGTGCCAGCTCGCTGGGGGGTGAATATGTACTAAACAATGAGCAGTTCTTC
TRBV10-3	.	TRBD1	TRBJ1-2	CAISEGRGYYGYTF	TGTGCCATCAGTGAGGGCAGGGGGTACTATGGCTACACCTTC
TRBV19	.	.	TRBJ2-7	CASSAGGGSSYEQYF	TGTGCCAGTAGTGCTGGCGGGGGCAGCTCCTACGAGCAGTACTTC
TRBV19	.	TRBD1	TRBJ1-1	CASSIAGGTFMNTEAFF	TGTGCCAGTAGTATAGCAGGGGGGACATTCATGAACACTGAAGCTTTCTTT
TRBV5-1	.	TRBD1	TRBJ1-2	CASSIQGQGVNGYTF	TGCGCCAGCAGCATCCAGGGACAGGGGGTGAATGGCTACACCTTC
TRBV7-9	.	.	TRBJ2-3	CASSPKTSGIDTQYF	TGTGCCAGCAGCCCAAAGACTAGTGGAATAGATACGCAGTATTTT
TRBV11-2	few	TRBD1	TRBJ1-6	CASSSLQGSPLHF	TGTGCCAGCAGCTCCCTACAGGGGTCACCCCTCCACTTT
TRBV2	.	.	TRBJ1-3	CASSRTNAGNTIYF	TGTGCCAGCAGTAGGACAAATGCTGGGAACACCATATATTTT
TRBV7-2	few	.	TRBJ1-1	CASSLVTGNTEAFF	TGTGCCAGCAGCTTAGTTACCGGGAACACTGAAGCTTTCTTT
TRBV2	few	TRBD2	TRBJ2-1	CASSGGSSYNEQFF	TGTGCCAGCTCCGGGGGGAGCTCCTACAATGAGCAGTTCTTC
TRBV4-1	.	.	TRBJ2-3	CASRGDGFLSTDTQYF	TGCGCCAGCAGGGGCGACGGTTTCCTTAGCACAGATACGCAGTATTTT
TRBV7-2	.	.	TRBJ2-6	CASSLGPGRRANGLTF	TGTGCCAGCAGCCTCGGACCGGGTAGGAGGGCCAACGGCCTGACTTTC
TRBV7-3	few	TRBD2	TRBJ2-1	CASSPRTSGGEFF	TGTGCCAGCAGCCCCCGGACTAGCGGGGGGGAGTTCTTC